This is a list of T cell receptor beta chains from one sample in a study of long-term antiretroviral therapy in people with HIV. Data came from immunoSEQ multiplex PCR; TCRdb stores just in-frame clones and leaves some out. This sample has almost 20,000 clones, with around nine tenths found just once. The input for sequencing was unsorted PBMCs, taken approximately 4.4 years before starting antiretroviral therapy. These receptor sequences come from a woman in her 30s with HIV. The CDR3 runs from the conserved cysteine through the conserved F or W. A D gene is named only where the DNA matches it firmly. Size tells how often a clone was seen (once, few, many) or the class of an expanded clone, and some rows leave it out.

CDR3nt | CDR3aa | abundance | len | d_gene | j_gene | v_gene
TGCGCCAGCAGCCAAGCGCCCCACAGGGGAGAGGAGCAGTACTTC | CASSQAPHRGEEQYF | . | 15 | TRBD1 | TRBJ2-7 | TRBV4-1
TGTGCCAGCAGGGCTAGGAATGAGCAGTTCTTC | CASRARNEQFF | . | 11 | . | TRBJ2-1 | TRBV6-5
TGTGCCAGTAGCCGTAGGACTGGGGACCTTTTCAATCAGCCCCAGCATTTT | CASSRRTGDLFNQPQHF | . | 17 | . | TRBJ1-5 | TRBV19
TGTGCCAGTACTCGGCTGGATAGCAATCAGCCCCAGCATTTT | CASTRLDSNQPQHF | . | 14 | . | TRBJ1-5 | TRBV19
TGTGCCAGCAGCGTAGATTTAGCGGGGGCCCTAAATTTC | CASSVDLAGALNF | . | 13 | TRBD2 | TRBJ2-4 | TRBV9
TGTGCCAGCAGGCGACAGGGACTAGAGAGCGAGCAGTACTTC | CASRRQGLESEQYF | . | 14 | . | TRBJ2-7 | TRBV7-9
TGTGCCAGTCGGGTTTCAGGGAACACTGAAGCTTTCTTT | CASRVSGNTEAFF | once | 13 | . | TRBJ1-1 | TRBV19
TGTGCCAGCAGCTTAGGGACTACCTACGAGCAGTACTTC | CASSLGTTYEQYF | . | 13 | . | TRBJ2-7 | TRBV7-9
TGTGCCAGCAGCCAGGCCCTCCGAGTAGCGGGGAGCTCCTACGAGCAGTACTTC | CASSQALRVAGSSYEQYF | . | 18 | TRBD2 | TRBJ2-7 | TRBV4-2
TGTGCCAGCAGCTTAGGGGGACAGGGGCCGTGGGGGAAGACCCAGTACTTC | CASSLGGQGPWGKTQYF | . | 17 | TRBD1 | TRBJ2-5 | TRBV7-9
TGTGCCAGTAGTTCCTACGGGGGTTATGGCTACACCTTC | CASSSYGGYGYTF | . | 13 | . | TRBJ1-2 | TRBV19
TGTGCCAGCAGCCGAGCGGGGGGGTTCAATCAGCCCCAGCATTTT | CASSRAGGFNQPQHF | few | 15 | . | TRBJ1-5 | TRBV7-2
TGTGCCAGCAGCTCCCCCCGGGACAGGGGGCGATCGGACTATGGCTACACCTTC | CASSSPRDRGRSDYGYTF | . | 18 | TRBD1 | TRBJ1-2 | TRBV7-8
TGTGCCAGCAGCTTAGCACAAGAGACCCAGTACTTC | CASSLAQETQYF | . | 12 | . | TRBJ2-5 | TRBV7-2
TGTGCCAGCGCCCTAGCGGGGGCCTACGAGCAGTACTTC | CASALAGAYEQYF | . | 13 | TRBD2 | TRBJ2-7 | TRBV7-2
TGTGCCGCCGTTGGAGGGTACGAGCAGTACTTC | CAAVGGYEQYF | . | 11 | . | TRBJ2-7 | TRBV30
TGCGCCAGCAGCCAAGATGGGGAAACCAGTAATGAAAAACTGTTTTTT | CASSQDGETSNEKLFF | . | 16 | . | TRBJ1-4 | TRBV4-3
TGTGCCAGTAGTTTTGGGGGCTTGGGCACTGAAGCTTTCTTT | CASSFGGLGTEAFF | . | 14 | . | TRBJ1-1 | TRBV19
TGTGCCAGCAGCCTAAAGGACAGCTATAATTCACCCCTCCACTTT | CASSLKDSYNSPLHF | . | 15 | . | TRBJ1-6 | TRBV7-9
TGCGCCAGCAGCTTGGCCCTCCACAGGAACTCCTACAATGAGCAGTTCTTC | CASSLALHRNSYNEQFF | . | 17 | . | TRBJ2-1 | TRBV5-1
TGTGCCAGCAGTTACCCTGGACAGTTAAACTATGGCTACACCTTC | CASSYPGQLNYGYTF | . | 15 | . | TRBJ1-2 | TRBV6-6
TGTGCCAGCAGTTTATCTCAGGGACAGACCCAGTACTTC | CASSLSQGQTQYF | . | 13 | . | TRBJ2-5 | TRBV27
TGTGCCAGCAGCCGAGGGAGGGATACGCAGTATTTT | CASSRGRDTQYF | once | 12 | . | TRBJ2-3 | TRBV7-8
TGTGCCAGCAGCTTAACTGGGGCAGGGAACACAGATACGCAGTATTTT | CASSLTGAGNTDTQYF | . | 16 | . | TRBJ2-3 | TRBV7-3
TGTGCCAGCAGCCGGGACAGGGTGGCCATTCAGTACTTC | CASSRDRVAIQYF | . | 13 | TRBD1 | TRBJ2-4 | TRBV5-6
TGTGCCAGCAGCGCCGGGGGGGGTTTTGGCACTGAAGCTTTCTTT | CASSAGGGFGTEAFF | few | 15 | . | TRBJ1-1 | TRBV7-2
TGTGCCAGCAGTCGGACAGGTACTAACTATGGCTACACCTTC | CASSRTGTNYGYTF | . | 14 | TRBD1 | TRBJ1-2 | TRBV6-1
TGTGCCAGCAGTTCCAAGGACAGGGGAATAGCTTTCTTT | CASSSKDRGIAFF | . | 13 | TRBD1 | TRBJ1-1 | TRBV2
TGTGCCAGCAGCGTCTCCGGGACAGGGGACGAGCAGTACTTC | CASSVSGTGDEQYF | . | 14 | TRBD1 | TRBJ2-7 | TRBV9
TGTGCCAGCAGACCCATTACTAGCGGGCTGTTCACAGATACGCAGTATTTT | CASRPITSGLFTDTQYF | . | 17 | TRBD2 | TRBJ2-3 | TRBV7-2
TGTGCCAGCAGCCAACGGGGAAACCATCTCTATGGCTACACCTTC | CASSQRGNHLYGYTF | . | 15 | . | TRBJ1-2 | TRBV7-2
TGTGCCAGCAGCCCTTCTGAGGCGAACACCGGGGAGCTGTTTTTT | CASSPSEANTGELFF | . | 15 | . | TRBJ2-2 | TRBV7-9
TGTGCCAGCAGGCAGGGGGGGATGTACTACGAGCAGTACTTC | CASRQGGMYYEQYF | few | 14 | . | TRBJ2-7 | TRBV27
TGTGCCAGCAGCCTAGGGGGTTCCCAGTACTTC | CASSLGGSQYF | . | 11 | . | TRBJ2-5 | TRBV7-2
TGTGCCAACAGGACTAGCGGGGGTATTTACAATGAGCAGTTCTTC | CANRTSGGIYNEQFF | . | 15 | TRBD2 | TRBJ2-1 | TRBV27
TGCAGCGTCCCCGGGACCTTCGATGGGGAGACCCAGTACTTC | CSVPGTFDGETQYF | . | 14 | . | TRBJ2-5 | TRBV29-1
TGTGCCAGCTCACCACCGGTGGGACTAGCGGGGGGTCGGAATGAGCAGTTCTTC | CASSPPVGLAGGRNEQFF | . | 18 | TRBD2 | TRBJ2-1 | TRBV18
TGTGCCAGCTCACCACCGAATGGGGCAACTAATGAAAAACTGTTTTTT | CASSPPNGATNEKLFF | . | 16 | . | TRBJ1-4 | TRBV18
TGCGCCAGCAGCCAATTAAGTCTGGGCCGCAATCAGCCCCAGCATTTT | CASSQLSLGRNQPQHF | once | 16 | . | TRBJ1-5 | TRBV4-1
TGTGCCAGCAATAGGAGGAGCTCTGGAAACACCATATATTTT | CASNRRSSGNTIYF | . | 14 | . | TRBJ1-3 | TRBV2
TGTGCCATCAGTGATCGGGACAGGGGATTTCGGGACTATGGCTACACCTTC | CAISDRDRGFRDYGYTF | once | 17 | TRBD1 | TRBJ1-2 | TRBV10-3
TGTGCCAGCAGCTTAGGGAGCTCTGGAAACACCATATATTTT | CASSLGSSGNTIYF | . | 14 | . | TRBJ1-3 | TRBV7-8
TGCGCCAGCAGCCGGGGGGGCGGGGGAGATTCCTACGAGCAGTACTTC | CASSRGGGGDSYEQYF | . | 16 | . | TRBJ2-7 | TRBV4-1
TGTGCTAGTGGCACAGGGCAGAGCTATGGCTACACCTTC | CASGTGQSYGYTF | . | 13 | . | TRBJ1-2 | TRBV12-5